This T cell receptor (beta chain) derives from a study of blood T cell repertoires in COVID-19. Trimming removed 2 bases from V and 3 bases from J, with 16 bases in between. The length of the CDR3 is 16 residues. CDR1 SGHRS and CDR2 YFSETQ come from the germline V gene. This clone appeared many times. Original processing notes: Quantification of nucleated cells was approximated via reference gene primer amplification. The method was immunoSEQ multiplex PCR; TCRdb's version includes in-frame clones alone and lacks a portion of them. V and J calls and clone size are those listed in that table; D and trimming were worked out from the DNA. This sample has about 190,000 clones, with approximately 81% found just once.

The sequence came from an elderly woman with active or convalescent COVID-19. The rearrangement joins TRBV5-1 to TRBJ2-3; D is possibly TRBD1 (7 bases). Sequenced input: peripheral blood. The CDR3 DNA follows: TGCGCCAGCAGCTTTGGAGGGACAGTAGCTACAGATACGCAGTATTTT. Translated, it gives CASSFGGTVATDTQYF.